This TCR beta chain was recovered during a study of identical twins. Study outcomes and limitations: Not following the same donors, the study drew its conclusions from cross-sectional statistical analysis. Within twin pairs, the out-of-frame alpha sequences they shared showed excess low generation probability.

With V trimmed by 0 bases and J by 10 bases, 9 bases remained unmatched. This CDR3 is 16 amino acids long. Germline V lookup: CDR1 SEHNR, CDR2 FQNEAQ (reference sequence). One entry per CDR3 protein, called by TCRdb with MiXCR from the 5' RACE reads. The sample has about 810,000 distinct CDR3 sequences; roughly an eighth are singletons. This clonotype was observed a few times. Antigen unknown. The data were also submitted as part of a second study, on yellow fever vaccine responses in identical twins. That work states: It has been reported that, in twins, the vaccine T cell response seemed partly convergent and partly personalized.

The sequenced material came from PBMCs. The source of this sequence is a young woman in good health. J is TRBJ2-1 and V is TRBV7-9; TRBD2 matches 10 bases. The CDR3 is CASSLAASGGAKEQFF. The CDR3 DNA is TGTGCCAGCAGCTTAGCAGCCAGCGGGGGGGCTAAGGAGCAGTTCTTC.